The 12 T cell receptor beta chains reported below all come from one sample, sequenced in a study of human T cells and chemical hapten exposure (dated by TCRdb to about 2021). Receptor libraries were prepared by RACE. The sequencing machine was a NextSeq 500. TCRdb took the public reads, trimmed them with fastp at Q25, ran MiXCR for clone calling and kept in-frame beta chains. Here each entry gathers all rows of one CDR3 protein and keeps the most common genes and DNA. For this sample there are fewer than 300,000 distinct CDR3 sequences; almost 8% appear just once. The ten largest clones represent 1.2% of the sample. According to the study, the label for this sample's time point signals: pre-sensitization, week 0. Taken with the paper, the label for treatment or condition translates to: therapeutic diphenylcyclopropenone sensitization with weekly scalp DPC. The sample consisted of whole blood, taken in connection with sensitization to the hapten diphenylcyclopropenone (DPC). All receptors come from a young man with alopecia areata. Some clones in this sample may be carry-over from other donors' samples.

The chain has TRBV10-3 and TRBJ2-3; TRBD1 might be the D (6 bases). Germline CDR1 reads ENHRY; CDR2 reads SYGVKD. The CDR3 spans 15 residues. V was pared by 6 bases and J by 0 bases, with 13 bases between. For the CDR3, the DNA is TGTGCCATCAGCCAGGCCAGGGGAAGCACAGATACGCAGTATTTT. Translation: CAISQARGSTDTQYF.

This clonotype was picked up a small number of times. The CDR3: CASSLRPRTTGTPYNEQFF. The CDR3 DNA reads TGTGCCAGCAGCTTGAGGCCCAGGACTACAGGGACCCCCTACAATGAGCAGTTCTTC. The chain carries TRBV5-4 and TRBJ2-1; D possibly matches TRBD1 or TRBD2 (6 bases each). Germline V gene sequence: CDR1 SGHNT, CDR2 YYREEE (reference sequence). Deletions cut 1 base from V and 2 bases from J, with 22 bases between. This CDR3 is 19 amino acids long.

This rearrangement joins TRBV20-1 to TRBJ1-1; tentatively, D is TRBD1 (6 bases). V lost 0 bases, J lost 2 bases, and 13 bases lay in between. The germline V gene encodes CDR1 DFQATT and CDR2 SNEGSKA (reference sequence). The CDR3 runs to 15 residues. The CDR3 sequence is CSARDNGGLNTEAFF. The CDR3 region has the DNA TGCAGTGCTAGAGATAATGGGGGGCTAAACACTGAAGCTTTCTTT.

V is TRBV29-1 and J is TRBJ2-1; tentative D call: TRBD2 (6 bases). Trimming removed 5 bases from V and 4 bases from J, with 18 bases in between. This CDR3 is built from 15 residues. Germline assignment: CDR1 SQVTM and CDR2 ANQGSEA. The DNA for the CDR3 is TGCAGCGTTATGGGCGTGGAGGGACTTTACAATGAGCAGTTCTTC. Translation gives CSVMGVEGLYNEQFF.

In this sample, this clonotype turned up once. A read error may produce the germline difference seen at one junction end. This sequence joins TRBV5-5 and TRBJ2-1; D is undetermined. CDR1 is SGHKS, CDR2 YYEKEE, per germline (reference sequence). CDR3 length: 14 residues. The CDR3 nucleotides read TGTGCCAGCAGCTCGCGTGGAACATACAATGAGCGGTTCTTC. Protein: CASSSRGTYNERFF.

There are a few counts of this clonotype. The chain uses TRBV7-9 and TRBJ2-5; possible D gene TRBD1, 5 bases. The germline V gene encodes CDR1 SEHNR and CDR2 FQNEAQ (reference sequence). V lost 5 bases and J lost 2, with 12 bases in between. The CDR3 totals 14 residues. The CDR3 loop reads CASSVRAGQETQYF. Written as DNA, the CDR3 is TGTGCCAGCAGCGTAAGGGCAGGGCAAGAGACCCAGTACTTC.

This clonotype was seen repeatedly, ten times or more. V usage is TRBV7-8 and J usage is TRBJ2-3, with 8 bases identical to TRBD2. V was clipped by 5 bases and J by 4 bases; unmatched bases: 5. Germline CDR1 is SGHVS and CDR2 is FQNEAQ. The CDR3 is 14 amino acids. CDR3 DNA: TGTGCCAGCAGCCAAATGACTAGCGCAGATACGCAGTATTTT. It encodes CASSQMTSADTQYF.

This clonotype was found many times. The gene calls are TRBV4-2 and TRBJ1-5; D is perhaps TRBD1 (6 bases). Germline V gene sequence: CDR1 LGHNA, CDR2 YNFKEQ. Trimming pared 0 bases from V and 7 bases from J, leaving 16 bases between. The CDR3 extends over 16 amino acids. The CDR3 DNA reads TGTGCCAGCAGCCAAGAAGTGGCCGGGGGGCTCCAGCCCCAGCATTTT. Encoded protein: CASSQEVAGGLQPQHF.

Here the CDR3 DNA reads TGTGCCAGCAGCCCTTTAGACAGGGTGGGCAATCAGCCCCAGCATTTT. Its protein is CASSPLDRVGNQPQHF. The chain employs TRBV5-5 and TRBJ1-5; 7 bases line up with TRBD1. The junction had 9 bases not matched to a gene; V was cut back by 4 bases and J by 2 bases. The CDR3 consists of 16 residues. Germline V CDR1 and CDR2: SGHKS, YYEKEE (reference sequence). The complete variable domain, with remaining parts taken from reference TRBV5-5 and TRBJ1-5, reads DAGVTQSPTHLIKTRGQQVTLRCSPISGHKSVSWYQQVLGQGPQFIFQYYEKEERGRGNFPDRFSARQFPNYSSELNVNALLLGDSALYLCASSPLDRVGNQPQHFGDGTRLSIL.

This clonotype was detected ten times or more. The V call is TRBV6-2 or TRBV6-3, the J call TRBJ2-2; tentative D call: TRBD1 (6 bases). The CDR3 length is 15 residues. Trimming pared 2 bases from V and 5 bases from J, leaving 12 bases between. Looked up from germline, CDR1 is MNHEY and CDR2 is SVGEGT. DNA of the CDR3: TGTGCCAGCAGTTACAGGGGGATTCCTACCGGGGAGCTGTTTTTT. This encodes CASSYRGIPTGELFF.

The chain links TRBV11-2 to TRBJ2-1; 10 bases are a match to TRBD2. The CDR3 runs to 14 residues. Germline V lookup: CDR1 SGHAT, CDR2 FQNNGV. The V and J ends lost 5 bases and 13 bases, in that order; junction bases with no gene match: 11. The CDR3 region has the DNA TGTGCCAGCAGCCAGGAGCCTAGCGGGGGCGGTCAGTTCTTC. This translates into CASSQEPSGGGQFF.

This clonotype has a handful of counts. CDR3 in DNA: TGCAGTGCTACCCCTGAGAGGACAGGGTTTTGGGATGAGCAGTTCTTC. This encodes CSATPERTGFWDEQFF. The chain combines TRBV20-1 with TRBJ2-1; 8 bases map to TRBD1. This CDR3 region has 16 residues. The ends lost 4 bases at V and 8 bases at J; junction bases unmatched: 16. Germline-derived CDR1 and CDR2 are DFQATT and SNEGSKA (reference sequence).